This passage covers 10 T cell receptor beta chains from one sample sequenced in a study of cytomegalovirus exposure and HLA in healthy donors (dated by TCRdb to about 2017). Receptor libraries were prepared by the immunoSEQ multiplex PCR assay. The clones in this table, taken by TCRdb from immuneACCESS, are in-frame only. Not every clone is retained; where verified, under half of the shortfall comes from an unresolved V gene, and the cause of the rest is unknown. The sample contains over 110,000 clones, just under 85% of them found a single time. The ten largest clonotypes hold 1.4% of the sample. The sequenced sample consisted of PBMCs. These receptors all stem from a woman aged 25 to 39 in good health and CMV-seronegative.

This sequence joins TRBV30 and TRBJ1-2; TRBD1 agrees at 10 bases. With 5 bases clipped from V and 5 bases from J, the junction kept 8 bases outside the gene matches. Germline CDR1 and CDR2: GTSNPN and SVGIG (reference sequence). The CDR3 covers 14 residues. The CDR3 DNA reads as TGTGCCTGGGCGAGGACAGGGGGATGGTATGGCTACACCTTC. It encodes CAWARTGGWYGYTF.

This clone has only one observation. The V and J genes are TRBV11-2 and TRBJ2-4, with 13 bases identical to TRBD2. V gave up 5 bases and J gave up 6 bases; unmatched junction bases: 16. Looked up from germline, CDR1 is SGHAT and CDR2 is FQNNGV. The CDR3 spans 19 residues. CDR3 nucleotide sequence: TGTGCCAGCAGCGCCAAGACAGGGGGACTAGCGGGGACAAGAAACATTCAGTACTTC. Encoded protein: CASSAKTGGLAGTRNIQYF.

The CDR3 spells CASSPRGDRDGYTF. The CDR3, as DNA: TGTGCCAGCAGTCCGCGGGGGGACAGGGATGGCTACACCTTC. This chain links TRBV6-1 with TRBJ1-2; 9 bases match TRBD1. Germline V gene sequence: CDR1 MNHNS, CDR2 SASEGT. The J segment lost 6 bases and the V segment lost 5 bases, leaving 7 bases of the junction unmatched. This CDR3 comprises 14 residues.

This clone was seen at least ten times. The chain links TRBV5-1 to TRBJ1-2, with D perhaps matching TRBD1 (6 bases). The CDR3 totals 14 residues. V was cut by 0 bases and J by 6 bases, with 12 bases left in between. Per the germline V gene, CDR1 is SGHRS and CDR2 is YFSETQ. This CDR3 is CASSLDYQGNGYTF. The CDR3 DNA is TGCGCCAGCAGCTTGGATTATCAGGGGAATGGCTACACCTTC.

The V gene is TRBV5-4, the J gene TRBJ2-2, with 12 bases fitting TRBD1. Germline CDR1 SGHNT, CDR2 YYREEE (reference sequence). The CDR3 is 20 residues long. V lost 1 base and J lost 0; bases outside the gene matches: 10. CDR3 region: CASSLWGGTGGSANTGELFF. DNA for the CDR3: TGTGCCAGCAGCTTGTGGGGGGGGACAGGGGGCTCAGCGAACACCGGGGAGCTGTTTTTT. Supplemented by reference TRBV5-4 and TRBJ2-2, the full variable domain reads ETGVTQSPTHLIKTRGQQVTLRCSSQSGHNTVSWYQQALGQGPQFIFQYYREEENGRGNFPPRFSGLQFPNYSSELNVNALELDDSALYLCASSLWGGTGGSANTGELFFGEGSRLTVL.

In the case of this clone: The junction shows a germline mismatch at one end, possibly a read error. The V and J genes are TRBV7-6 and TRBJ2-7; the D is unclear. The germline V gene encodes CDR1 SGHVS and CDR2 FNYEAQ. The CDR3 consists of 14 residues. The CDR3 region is CASSPLSGYYKQYF. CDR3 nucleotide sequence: TGTGCCAGCAGCCCATTGTCCGGCTACTACAAGCAGTACTTC.

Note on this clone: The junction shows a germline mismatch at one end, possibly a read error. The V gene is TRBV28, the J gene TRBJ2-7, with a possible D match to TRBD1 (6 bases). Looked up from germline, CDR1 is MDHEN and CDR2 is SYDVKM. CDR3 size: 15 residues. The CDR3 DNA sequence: TGTGCCAGCAGCCGCCCGGCAGGGGTCTCCTTCGAGCAGTACTTC. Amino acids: CASSRPAGVSFEQYF.

CDR3 sequence: CASTRQPAYEQYF. The CDR3 coding sequence is TGTGCCAGCACGCGACAACCGGCTTACGAGCAGTACTTC. The gene calls are TRBV6-1 and TRBJ2-7; D is unresolved. This CDR3 has 13 residues. V was clipped by 7 bases and J by 4 bases, with 14 bases between them. Germline CDR1 MNHNS, CDR2 SASEGT.

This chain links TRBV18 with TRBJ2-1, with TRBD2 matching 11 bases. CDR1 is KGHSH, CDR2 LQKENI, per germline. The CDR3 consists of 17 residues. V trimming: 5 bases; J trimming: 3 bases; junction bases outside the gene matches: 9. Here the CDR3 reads CASSSSGGAGVYNEQFF. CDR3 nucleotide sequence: TGTGCCAGCTCAAGTAGCGGGGGGGCCGGGGTCTACAATGAGCAGTTCTTC.

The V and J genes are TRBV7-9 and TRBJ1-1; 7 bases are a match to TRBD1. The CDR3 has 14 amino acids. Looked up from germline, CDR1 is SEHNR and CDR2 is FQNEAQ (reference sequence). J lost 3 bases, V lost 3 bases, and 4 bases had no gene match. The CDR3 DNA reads TGTGCCAGCAGCTTGGGGCAGGGGGACACTGAAGCTTTCTTT. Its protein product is CASSLGQGDTEAFF.